Below, 21 T cell receptor beta chains from the same sample are listed, as sequenced in a study of T cell repertoires in ileal Crohn's disease. Assay: immunoSEQ multiplex PCR; the TCRdb copy retains only in-frame clones and omits some. The table has 8,000 to 9,500 clones, around 85% seen once; the top ten hold around 10%. Indicated time point: inflamed ileum from the surgical specimen. Sequencing was performed on ileal tissue. These receptors came from an adult with Crohn's disease.

The V and J genes are TRBV6-5 and TRBJ2-7, with a weak D call TRBD1 (5 bases). The V gene lost 0 bases and the J gene lost 4 bases, with 13 bases spanning the gap. The length of the CDR3 is 15 residues. Germline loops: CDR1 MNHEY, CDR2 SVGAGI. CDR3 loop: CASSYSHRSDYEQYF. The CDR3 region has the DNA TGTGCCAGCAGTTACTCCCACAGGAGTGATTACGAGCAGTACTTC.

The chain uses TRBV25-1 and TRBJ2-7; possible D gene TRBD1, 5 bases. V was clipped by 5 bases and J by 4 bases, with 12 bases between them. The CDR3 runs to 13 residues. The V gene's germline CDR1 is MGHDK and CDR2 SYGVNS. Here the CDR3 reads CASSPQGWYEQYF. In DNA form, the CDR3 reads TGTGCCAGCAGTCCCCAGGGTTGGTACGAGCAGTACTTC.

The CDR3 protein is CASSLTLAGGDTQYF. CDR3 bases: TGCGCCAGCAGCTTGACACTAGCGGGAGGAGATACGCAGTATTTT. The chain employs TRBV5-1 and TRBJ2-3; 12 bases line up with TRBD2. CDR1 SGHRS and CDR2 YFSETQ come from the germline V gene. Trimming cost V 1 base and J 5 bases; bases outside gene matches: 2. CDR3 length equals 15 residues.

The V and J genes are TRBV18 and TRBJ2-5, with 7 nucleotides matching TRBD2. Germline V gene lookup returns CDR1 KGHSH and CDR2 LQKENI. V lost 4 bases, J lost 2 bases, and 16 bases stayed unmatched. The CDR3 runs to 18 residues. The CDR3 nucleotides read TGTGCCAGCTCACTCACTCTGAACCTTCAGGGAGGGCAAGAGACCCAGTACTTC. Translated: CASSLTLNLQGGQETQYF.

The rearrangement links TRBV7-3 to TRBJ1-1; possible D gene TRBD1, 5 bases. V lost 4 bases and J 1 base, leaving 7 bases between the germline ends. This CDR3 is 13 amino acids long. Germline CDR1 and CDR2: SGHTA and FQGTGA. CDR3 sequence reads: CASSSQGNTEAFF. As DNA, the CDR3 is TGTGCCAGCAGCTCGCAGGGGAACACTGAAGCTTTCTTT.

The chain links TRBV7-3 to TRBJ2-5; either TRBD1 or TRBD2 may supply D (6 bases each). The V gene lost 5 bases and the J gene lost 2 bases, with 12 bases spanning the gap. Germline values: CDR1 SGHTA, CDR2 FQGTGA. The CDR3 loop spans 14 amino acids. CDR3: CASSGGQAQETQYF. CDR3 nucleotide sequence: TGTGCCAGCAGCGGGGGGCAGGCACAAGAGACCCAGTACTTC. Filled out from reference TRBV7-3 and TRBJ2-5, the complete variable domain reads GAGVSQTPSNKVTEKGKYVELRCDPISGHTALYWYRQSLGQGPEFLIYFQGTGAADDSGLPNDRFFAVRPEGSVSTLKIQRTERGDSAVYLCASSGGQAQETQYFGPGTRLLVL.

The chain combines TRBV7-8 with TRBJ2-1; D perhaps matches TRBD2 (7 bases). There are 17 residues in the CDR3. Trimming cost V 2 bases and J 2 bases, with 16 bases left between them. Germline V lookup: CDR1 SGHVS, CDR2 FQNEAQ. The CDR3 protein is CASSLLGGRWAYNEQFF. The DNA for the CDR3 is TGTGCCAGCAGCTTATTGGGGGGGCGGTGGGCCTACAATGAGCAGTTCTTC.

V and J are TRBV11-2 and TRBJ2-5; 7 positions agree with TRBD2. Germline CDR1 is SGHAT and CDR2 is FQNNGV. Losses at the gene ends were 4 bases for V and 0 bases for J; bases not matched to a gene: 2. The CDR3 contains 14 residues. CDR3 sequence: CASSSGTNQETQYF. CDR3 DNA: TGTGCCAGCAGCTCAGGGACTAACCAAGAGACCCAGTACTTC.

V usage is TRBV11-2 and J usage is TRBJ1-2, with 8 positions matching TRBD1. Per germline, CDR1 SGHAT and CDR2 FQNNGV. The V gene end was trimmed by 3 bases and the J gene end by 8 bases; junction bases not matched to a gene: 5. The CDR3 is made up of 13 amino acids. CDR3 sequence: CASSLTGVQGYTF. The DNA of the CDR3 is TGTGCCAGCAGCTTGACAGGGGTACAGGGCTACACCTTC.

V usage is TRBV2 and J usage is TRBJ2-6; 12 bases line up with TRBD1. Per the germline V gene, CDR1 is SNHLY and CDR2 is FYNNEI. CDR3 length equals 19 residues. J gave up 2 bases and V 6 bases, and 11 bases lay outside the gene matches. CDR3: CASSPGTGGLTAGANVLTF. In DNA form, the CDR3 reads TGTGCCAGCAGCCCCGGGACAGGGGGCTTAACGGCTGGGGCCAACGTCCTGACTTTC.

The chain employs TRBV6-4 and TRBJ2-1; 8 bases are a match to TRBD2. J was trimmed by 9 bases and V by 4 bases; bases with no gene match: 11. This CDR3 spans 15 amino acids. Germline values: CDR1 MRHNA, CDR2 SNTAGT. CDR3 sequence: CASSVFERGNGEQFF. In DNA, the CDR3 is TGTGCCAGCAGTGTCTTCGAGCGGGGGAATGGTGAGCAGTTCTTC.

This clone was observed a single time. V and J are TRBV23-1 and TRBJ1-1; unclear D gene. TRBV23-1 is designated an ORF whose function remains uncertain. With 2 bases removed from V and 0 bases from J, the gap between germline ends came to 16 bases. The CDR3 spans 17 residues. The CDR3 coding sequence is TGCGCCAGCAGTCAAGGGCAGGCGATAAAAATGAACACTGAAGCTTTCTTT. Translation gives CASSQGQAIKMNTEAFF.

The chain links TRBV19 to TRBJ1-5; the D gene is possibly TRBD1 (5 bases). This CDR3 is built from 14 residues. Germline CDR1 and CDR2: LNHDA and SQIVND (reference sequence). The V gene lost 0 bases and the J gene lost 2 bases, with 5 bases spanning the gap. Written as DNA, the CDR3 is TGTGCCAGTAGTATAGAGGGGGGCAATCAGCCCCAGCATTTT. Its translation: CASSIEGGNQPQHF. The whole variable domain, remainder taken from reference TRBV19 and TRBJ1-5, is DGGITQSPKYLFRKEGQNVTLSCEQNLNHDAMYWYRQDPGQGLRLIYYSQIVNDFQKGDIAEGYSVSREKKESFPLTVTSAQKNPTAFYLCASSIEGGNQPQHFGDGTRLSIL.

This clone was observed a few times. The chain joins TRBV7-2 to TRBJ2-1; 9 bases align to TRBD2. Germline lookup yields CDR1 SGHTA and CDR2 FQGNSA. Trimming at V came to 6 bases and at J to 9 bases, leaving 6 bases not matched to a gene. This CDR3 has 13 amino acids. CDR3 DNA: TGTGCCAGCAGTCGAGGTAGCGGGAGTGAGCAGTTCTTC. Its protein product is CASSRGSGSEQFF.

V gene TRBV9 combines with J gene TRBJ1-1, with 8 bases identical to TRBD1. This CDR3 spans 15 amino acids. The trim removed 4 bases at V and 6 bases at J, leaving 11 bases unmatched. Germline V gives CDR1 SGDLS, CDR2 YYNGEE. CDR3 loop: CASSTLQGGPPEAFF. The CDR3 DNA sequence: TGTGCCAGCAGCACCCTACAGGGGGGACCGCCTGAAGCTTTCTTT.

CDR3 sequence (DNA): TGTGCCAGCTCACCAGGGGGGGGGTCGCGAATCTCCTACGAGCAGTACTTC. The encoded protein is CASSPGGGSRISYEQYF. The chain recombines TRBV18 with TRBJ2-7; 7 bases map to TRBD2. CDR3 length equals 17 residues. CDR1 and CDR2 (germline): KGHSH, LQKENI. With 2 bases clipped from V and 0 bases from J, the junction kept 10 bases outside the gene matches. Variable domain in full (rest from reference TRBV18 and TRBJ2-7): NAGVMQNPRHLVRRRGQEARLRCSPMKGHSHVYWYRQLPEEGLKFMVYLQKENIIDESGMPKERFSAEFPKEGPSILRIQQVVRGDSAAYFCASSPGGGSRISYEQYFGPGTRLTVT.

This clone was found a few times. The J gene is TRBJ2-2, the V gene TRBV5-4; D may be TRBD1 or TRBD2 (5 bases each). The CDR3 is 12 residues long. Trimming pared 3 bases from V and 5 bases from J, leaving 5 bases between. Germline values: CDR1 SGHNT, CDR2 YYREEE (reference sequence). The CDR3 reads CASSWGTGELFF. The CDR3 DNA follows: TGTGCCAGCAGCTGGGGGACCGGGGAGCTGTTTTTT.

The chain joins TRBV28 to TRBJ1-2, with D unclear. The CDR3 extends over 14 amino acids. V lost 3 bases and J 7 bases, leaving 15 bases between the germline ends. From germline, CDR1 is MDHEN and CDR2 SYDVKM. CDR3 bases: TGTGCCAGCAGTTTCGTGGGTACCTTCCTTGGCTACACCTTC. The encoded protein is CASSFVGTFLGYTF.

This chain links TRBV7-8 with TRBJ2-7, with D maybe TRBD1 (6 bases). Between the trimmed V and J ends, which lost 1 base and 0 bases, there was a span of 10 bases. Looked up from germline, CDR1 is SGHVS and CDR2 is FQNEAQ. The CDR3 covers 15 residues. The CDR3 reads CASSLVQGPSYEQYF. In DNA form, the CDR3 reads TGTGCCAGCAGCTTAGTGCAGGGGCCCTCCTACGAGCAGTACTTC.

The rearrangement joins TRBV9 to TRBJ2-1; D unclear. The CDR3 is made up of 14 amino acids. Germline V gives CDR1 SGDLS, CDR2 YYNGEE. V lost 0 bases to trimming and J lost 4 bases, with 8 bases between them. As DNA, the CDR3 is TGTGCCAGCAGCGTAGTGGTCACATACAATGAGCAGTTCTTC. Translation: CASSVVVTYNEQFF.

Only one count was recorded for this clone. The V gene is TRBV10-3, the J gene TRBJ1-5, with a possible D match to TRBD1 (5 bases). Trimming shortened V by 6 bases and J by 3 bases, and 12 bases separated the two germline ends. This CDR3 comprises 14 residues. Germline assignment: CDR1 ENHRY and CDR2 SYGVKD. This CDR3 is CAIRSDSPNQPQHF. As DNA, the CDR3 is TGTGCCATCAGATCCGACAGCCCCAATCAGCCCCAGCATTTT.